This is a list of T cell receptor beta chains from one sample in a study of Ad26.COV2.S vaccination and SARS-CoV-2 variants. The assay was immunoSEQ multiplex PCR, and TCRdb's table has in-frame clones only and misses some. The profile shows about 480,000 clones, about 83% of them singletons. The sequenced sample was peripheral blood, obtained in a trial of Ad26.COV2.S vaccine versus placebo. The receptors originated from a person between 18 and 65 years old who received the Ad26.COV2.S COVID-19 vaccine or a placebo. Both conserved end residues are part of each CDR3. Each record gives: V gene, D gene, clone size, J gene, CDR3 protein, CDR3 DNA. A D gene is named only where the DNA matches it firmly. Clone size is given for some rows only: seen once, a few or many times, or a class if the clone is expanded.

V: TRBV19; D: NA; size: NA; J: TRBJ2-7; CDR3: CASSIEPVSEQYF; DNA: TGTGCCAGTAGTATTGAGCCAGTTAGCGAGCAGTACTTC
V: TRBV29-1; D: TRBD1; size: NA; J: TRBJ1-1; CDR3: CSGDRGPTEAFF; DNA: TGCAGCGGCGACAGGGGGCCTACTGAAGCTTTCTTT
V: TRBV15; D: NA; size: NA; J: TRBJ2-3; CDR3: CATSQGEALTDTQYF; DNA: TGTGCCACCAGCCAAGGGGAGGCCCTCACAGATACGCAGTATTTT
V: TRBV6-2/TRBV6-3; D: NA; size: NA; J: TRBJ2-5; CDR3: CASSTSGTQYF; DNA: TGTGCCAGCAGTACCTCCGGGACCCAGTACTTC
V: TRBV7-2; D: NA; size: NA; J: TRBJ1-1; CDR3: CASSSRTENTEAFF; DNA: TGTGCCAGCAGCTCAAGGACAGAGAACACTGAAGCTTTCTTT
V: TRBV3-1/TRBV3-2; D: TRBD1; size: NA; J: TRBJ1-1; CDR3: CASSQGTGNTEAFF; DNA: TGTGCCAGCAGCCAGGGGACAGGGAACACTGAAGCTTTCTTT
V: TRBV5-4; D: NA; size: NA; J: TRBJ2-6; CDR3: CASSSFRATGANVLTF; DNA: TGTGCCAGCAGCTCCTTCAGGGCAACTGGGGCCAACGTCCTGACTTTC
V: TRBV5-4; D: TRBD2; size: NA; J: TRBJ2-1; CDR3: CASSPGGLASYNEQFF; DNA: TGTGCCAGCAGCCCAGGTGGACTAGCAAGCTACAATGAGCAGTTCTTC
V: TRBV19; D: NA; size: NA; J: TRBJ1-1; CDR3: CASRGGSPTNTEAFF; DNA: TGTGCCAGTAGGGGGGGGAGCCCGACGAACACTGAAGCTTTCTTT
V: TRBV30; D: NA; size: NA; J: TRBJ2-3; CDR3: CAWSIGTDTQYF; DNA: TGTGCCTGGAGCATTGGCACAGATACGCAGTATTTT
V: TRBV29-1; D: NA; size: NA; J: TRBJ1-1; CDR3: CSVHPQRNTEAFF; DNA: TGCAGCGTTCATCCCCAGAGAAACACTGAAGCTTTCTTT
V: TRBV24-1; D: NA; size: once; J: TRBJ1-2; CDR3: CATSDPARGGEYGYTF; DNA: TGTGCCACCAGTGACCCAGCCCGGGGAGGGGAATATGGCTACACCTTC
V: TRBV28; D: TRBD1; size: NA; J: TRBJ1-2; CDR3: CASSLTGLRPLSDYGYTF; DNA: TGTGCCAGCAGTTTGACAGGGTTGAGACCCTTATCTGACTATGGCTACACCTTC
V: TRBV7-3; D: TRBD2; size: NA; J: TRBJ2-1; CDR3: CASSLTSGSTSEQFF; DNA: TGTGCCAGCAGCTTAACCAGCGGGAGTACTAGTGAGCAGTTCTTC
V: TRBV28; D: NA; size: NA; J: TRBJ2-5; CDR3: CASSSGIQETQYF; DNA: TGTGCCAGCAGTTCAGGGATCCAAGAGACCCAGTACTTC
V: TRBV6-1; D: NA; size: NA; J: TRBJ2-4; CDR3: CASSEAHSPVKNIQYF; DNA: TGTGCCAGCAGTGAAGCGCACAGTCCGGTCAAAAACATTCAGTACTTC
V: TRBV5-1; D: TRBD2; size: once; J: TRBJ2-1; CDR3: CASSPRTSINSYNEQFF; DNA: TGCGCCAGCAGCCCCAGGACTAGCATCAACTCCTACAATGAGCAGTTCTTC
V: TRBV28; D: NA; size: NA; J: TRBJ2-1; CDR3: CASSPGETYNEQFF; DNA: TGTGCCAGCAGTCCGGGGGAGACGTACAATGAGCAGTTCTTC